These T cell receptor beta chains were read from a single sample in a study of shared clonotypes between healthy human individuals. Assay: immunoSEQ multiplex PCR; the TCRdb copy retains only in-frame clones and omits some. This table has about 2 million clones, about 95% appearing once. The sample consisted of naive CD8+ T cells sorted from blood. Receptors were obtained from a man between 18 and 29 years old in good health. Each CDR3 is given with its conserved first and last residue. The order of the fields is J gene, D gene, clone size, V gene, CDR3 DNA, CDR3 protein. A D gene is named only where the DNA matches it firmly. Rows may omit the clone size; those that give it use once, few, many or a size class.

J: TRBJ1-3
D: .
size: .
V: TRBV4-3
DNA: TGCGCCAGCAGCCAAGCCTCGGAAGGGACTGGAAACACCATATATTTT
CDR3: CASSQASEGTGNTIYF

J: TRBJ2-1
D: TRBD2
size: .
V: TRBV5-4
DNA: TGTGCCAGCAGTTCGGGGGGGACCTACAATGAGCAGTTCTTC
CDR3: CASSSGGTYNEQFF

J: TRBJ2-7
D: .
size: .
V: TRBV4-1
DNA: TGCGCCAGCAGCGCCTCCTACGAGCAGTACTTC
CDR3: CASSASYEQYF

J: TRBJ2-5
D: TRBD2
size: .
V: TRBV7-9
DNA: TGTGCCAGCAGCTTGGGACTAGCGGGCAACCAAGAGACCCAGTACTTC
CDR3: CASSLGLAGNQETQYF

J: TRBJ2-1
D: .
size: .
V: TRBV6-1
DNA: TGTGCCAGCAGTGAAGGGGGGGGCTATGAGCAGTTCTTC
CDR3: CASSEGGGYEQFF

J: TRBJ2-7
D: TRBD2
size: .
V: TRBV2
DNA: TGTGCCAGCAGTGAGGCTAGCGGGTTCACCTACGAGCAGTACTTC
CDR3: CASSEASGFTYEQYF

J: TRBJ1-5
D: TRBD1
size: .
V: TRBV30
DNA: TGTGCCTGCCGGACAGGGGAACATAGCAATCAGCCCCAGCATTTT
CDR3: CACRTGEHSNQPQHF

J: TRBJ1-1
D: .
size: .
V: TRBV6-5
DNA: TGTGCCAGCAGTGGAATGGGGGGGACGGCTTTCTTT
CDR3: CASSGMGGTAFF

J: TRBJ1-5
D: .
size: .
V: TRBV27
DNA: TGTGCCAGCAGAGCTACTGGGGGCAATCAGCCCCAGCATTTT
CDR3: CASRATGGNQPQHF

J: TRBJ1-5
D: .
size: few
V: TRBV28
DNA: TGTGCCAGCAGTTTCTTTGGGCGCAATCAGCCCCAGCATTTT
CDR3: CASSFFGRNQPQHF

J: TRBJ1-4
D: .
size: once
V: TRBV7-8
DNA: TGTGCCAGCAGCTATTGGGAGTTCCCTCTCGCAACTAATGAAAAACTGTTTTTT
CDR3: CASSYWEFPLATNEKLFF

J: TRBJ2-5
D: .
size: .
V: TRBV6-5
DNA: TGTGCCAGCAGTTACCGGAACCAAGAGACCCAGTACTTC
CDR3: CASSYRNQETQYF

J: TRBJ2-7
D: .
size: .
V: TRBV5-1
DNA: TGCGCCAGCAGCTTCGGGGCGCAGTTTCAGGACTACGAGCAGTACTTC
CDR3: CASSFGAQFQDYEQYF

J: TRBJ2-7
D: TRBD2
size: .
V: TRBV18
DNA: TGTGCCAGCTCATCAAGACTAGCGGGAGATGAGCACTACGAGCAGTACTTC
CDR3: CASSSRLAGDEHYEQYF

J: TRBJ2-7
D: .
size: .
V: TRBV11-2
DNA: TGTGCCAGCAGCTTATTGGGCGGGGAACTATACGAGCAGTACTTC
CDR3: CASSLLGGELYEQYF

J: TRBJ2-5
D: .
size: .
V: TRBV7-9
DNA: TGTGCCAGCAGCTTAGATTCGCAGCAAGAGACCCAGTACTTC
CDR3: CASSLDSQQETQYF

J: TRBJ1-4
D: TRBD1
size: .
V: TRBV9
DNA: TGTGCCAGCAGCACCTCAGGGGGCGCAGGGGAAAAACTGTTTTTT
CDR3: CASSTSGGAGEKLFF

J: TRBJ2-5
D: .
size: .
V: TRBV13
DNA: TGTGCCAGCAGCCTCGGTATGGGCGAGACCCAGTACTTC
CDR3: CASSLGMGETQYF

J: TRBJ2-5
D: .
size: .
V: TRBV7-9
DNA: TGTGCCAGCAGCCCTCCCGTTCTGAGCCACGAGACCCAGTACTTC
CDR3: CASSPPVLSHETQYF

J: TRBJ2-5
D: TRBD2
size: .
V: TRBV4-1
DNA: TGCGCCAGCAGCCGTAAAGCTAGCGGGAGCTTAGGAGAGACCCAGTACTTC
CDR3: CASSRKASGSLGETQYF

J: TRBJ2-7
D: .
size: .
V: TRBV5-1
DNA: TGCGCCAGCAGCTTGGATCCGAGGAGGTTC
CDR3: CASSLDPRRF

J: TRBJ2-1
D: TRBD2
size: .
V: TRBV11-2
DNA: TGTGCCAGCAGCCTTCTAGCGGGATCCTCCAATGAGCAGTTCTTC
CDR3: CASSLLAGSSNEQFF

J: TRBJ2-5
D: TRBD2
size: .
V: TRBV7-6
DNA: TGTGCCAGCAGCTTAGAAGCGGGAGGGCCTTTCCGAAACCAAGAGACCCAGTACTTC
CDR3: CASSLEAGGPFRNQETQYF

J: TRBJ2-3
D: .
size: .
V: TRBV11-3
DNA: TGTGCCAGCAGCGGCCAGGGATTGAGCACAGATACGCAGTATTTT
CDR3: CASSGQGLSTDTQYF

J: TRBJ2-3
D: TRBD2
size: .
V: TRBV11-2
DNA: TGTGCCAGCAGCTTGAGGACTAGCGGGGGGGCACTGACGGATACGCAGTATTTT
CDR3: CASSLRTSGGALTDTQYF

J: TRBJ2-7
D: TRBD2
size: .
V: TRBV10-3
DNA: TGTGCCATCAGAAACGACGGACTAGCGGAAAAAGCCTACGAGCAGTACTTC
CDR3: CAIRNDGLAEKAYEQYF

J: TRBJ2-3
D: .
size: .
V: TRBV19
DNA: TGTGCCAGTGCCGGACTCTACACAGATACGCAGTATTTT
CDR3: CASAGLYTDTQYF

J: TRBJ2-5
D: TRBD2
size: .
V: TRBV6-6
DNA: TGTGCCAGCCCCTCCGAAGCGGGGGTTGGTGAGACCCAGTACTTC
CDR3: CASPSEAGVGETQYF

J: TRBJ2-3
D: .
size: once
V: TRBV7-3
DNA: TGTGCCAGCAGCCCCTTAGAGTCAGACACGCAGTATTTT
CDR3: CASSPLESDTQYF

J: TRBJ2-7
D: .
size: .
V: TRBV29-1
DNA: TGCAGCGTTGTATTGAGGACAGCCTACGAGCAGTACTTC
CDR3: CSVVLRTAYEQYF

J: TRBJ2-7
D: .
size: .
V: TRBV7-8
DNA: TGTGCCAGCAGCTTACGAACTACCTACGAGCAGTACTTC
CDR3: CASSLRTTYEQYF

J: TRBJ2-7
D: .
size: .
V: TRBV27
DNA: TGTGCCAGCAGTTTTGGGGGGGCAAGGGAGCAGTACTTC
CDR3: CASSFGGAREQYF

J: TRBJ1-1
D: .
size: .
V: TRBV14
DNA: TGTGCCAGCAGCCCAAACAGGGAGGGTATTACTGAAGCTTTCTTT
CDR3: CASSPNREGITEAFF

J: TRBJ2-1
D: TRBD2
size: .
V: TRBV12-5
DNA: TGTGCTAGTGGTTTGGTGGGACTAGCGGGCAATGAGCAGTTCTTC
CDR3: CASGLVGLAGNEQFF

J: TRBJ2-1
D: TRBD2
size: .
V: TRBV9
DNA: TGTGCCAGCAGCCCTTACTCCAGCGGGGATTACAATGAGCAGTTCTTC
CDR3: CASSPYSSGDYNEQFF

J: TRBJ1-6
D: TRBD1
size: .
V: TRBV19
DNA: TGTGCCAGTAGTATTTGGGACAGTCATAATTCACCCCTCCACTTT
CDR3: CASSIWDSHNSPLHF

J: TRBJ1-1
D: .
size: .
V: TRBV4-1
DNA: TGCGCCAGCAGCCAGACGACAGGGAACACTGAAGCTTTCTTT
CDR3: CASSQTTGNTEAFF

J: TRBJ2-4
D: .
size: .
V: TRBV10-2
DNA: TGCGCCAGCAGTGAGGCTAGAAGGGACATTCAGTACTTC
CDR3: CASSEARRDIQYF

J: TRBJ1-5
D: TRBD1
size: .
V: TRBV19
DNA: TGTGCCAGTAGTATACCCCCCGGGACAGGGGCGATCCATGATCAGCCCCAGCATTTT
CDR3: CASSIPPGTGAIHDQPQHF

J: TRBJ2-7
D: TRBD2
size: few
V: TRBV11-2
DNA: TGTGCCAGCAGCTTAGGACTAGCGTACGAGCAGTACTTC
CDR3: CASSLGLAYEQYF